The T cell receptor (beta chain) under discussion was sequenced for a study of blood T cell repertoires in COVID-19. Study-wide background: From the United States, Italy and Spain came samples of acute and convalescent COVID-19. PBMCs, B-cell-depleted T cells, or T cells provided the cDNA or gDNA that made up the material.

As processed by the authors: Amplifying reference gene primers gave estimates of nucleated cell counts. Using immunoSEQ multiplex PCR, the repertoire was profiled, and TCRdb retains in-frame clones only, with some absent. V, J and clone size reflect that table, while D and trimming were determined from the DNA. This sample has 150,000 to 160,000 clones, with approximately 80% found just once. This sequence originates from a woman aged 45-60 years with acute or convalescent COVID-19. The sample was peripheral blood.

Here the CDR3 reads CASSESQGLTDTQYF. For the CDR3, the DNA is TGTGCCAGCAGTGAATCCCAGGGCCTTACGGATACGCAGTATTTT. The chain employs TRBV25-1 and TRBJ2-3; a weak D match, TRBD1 (5 bases). The germline gives CDR1 MGHDK, CDR2 SYGVNS. This CDR3 is built from 15 residues. With 1 base removed from V and 6 bases from J, the gap between germline ends came to 14 bases.